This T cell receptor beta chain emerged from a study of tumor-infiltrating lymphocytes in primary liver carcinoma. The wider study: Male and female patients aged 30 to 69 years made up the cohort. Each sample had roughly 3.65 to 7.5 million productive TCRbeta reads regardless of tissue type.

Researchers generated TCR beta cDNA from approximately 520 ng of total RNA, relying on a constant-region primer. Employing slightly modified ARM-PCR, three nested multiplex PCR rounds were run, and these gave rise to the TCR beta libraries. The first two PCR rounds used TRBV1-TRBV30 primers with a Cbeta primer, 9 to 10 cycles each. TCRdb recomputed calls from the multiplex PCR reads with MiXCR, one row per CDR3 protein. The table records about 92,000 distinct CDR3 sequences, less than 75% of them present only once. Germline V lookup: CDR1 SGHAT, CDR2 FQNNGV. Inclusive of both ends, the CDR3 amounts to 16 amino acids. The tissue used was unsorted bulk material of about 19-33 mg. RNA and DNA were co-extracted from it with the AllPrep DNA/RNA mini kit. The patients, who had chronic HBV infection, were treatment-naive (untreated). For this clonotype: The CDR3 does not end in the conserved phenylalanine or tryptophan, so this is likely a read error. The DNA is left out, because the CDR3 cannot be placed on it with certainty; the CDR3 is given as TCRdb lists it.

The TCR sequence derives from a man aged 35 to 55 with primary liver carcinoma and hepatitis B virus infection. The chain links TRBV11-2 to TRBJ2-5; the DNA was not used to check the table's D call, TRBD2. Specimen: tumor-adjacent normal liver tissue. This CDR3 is CASRSRDLAHQETQCL.